This T cell receptor (beta chain) was retrieved from a study of spatial heterogeneity in lung cancer. Study overall: As counted in raw reads, each unique TCR and UMI combination appeared more than ten times on average. Study-level findings and limits: Compared with follow-up, resection was when ubiquitous expanded tumor TCRs appeared in blood more.

Time point reported: sample taken at primary tumor resection. Sequencing covered unsorted whole RNA taken from tumor, nontumor lung or frozen PBMC. Donors were fewer than 90 untreated early-stage non-small cell lung cancer patients. TCRdb passed the 5' RACE reads through MiXCR, listing each CDR3 protein once. The sample shows 17,000 or so distinct CDR3 sequences, about a fifth of them seen only once. In its sample, this clonotype is medium-sized. Antigen: not known. The CDR3 consists of 16 residues. The V end lost 7 bases, the J end lost 2 bases, and 19 bases lay between the germline ends. In germline, CDR1 is MRHNA, CDR2 SNTAGT.

This specimen consisted of PBMCs, obtained at surgery. The receptor was isolated from a female donor with early-stage non-small cell lung cancer. This chain connects TRBV6-4 to TRBJ2-3; possible D gene TRBD2, 5 bases. CDR3 residues: CASKRRAETSTDTQYF. The CDR3 DNA is TGTGCCAGCAAGAGGCGAGCGGAGACGTCCACAGATACGCAGTATTTT.